These 29 T cell receptor beta chains came from one sample sequenced in a study of cytomegalovirus exposure and HLA in healthy donors. The PCR ran on 60 Vbeta and 13 Jbeta primers. The repertoire was sequenced with immunoSEQ multiplex PCR; TCRdb's copy has only in-frame clones and lacks some. The sample holds about 67,000 clones, roughly 65% seen once. The material sequenced was PBMCs. These receptor sequences come from a woman aged 30 to 39 in good health and CMV-seronegative.

The chain is built from TRBV21-1 and TRBJ1-5. TRBV21-1 has pseudogene status. The length of the CDR3 is 15 residues. Written as DNA, the CDR3 is TGTGCCAGCAGCCAGACGGGTATCGAGAGGCAGCCCCAGCATTTT. It translates to CASSQTGIERQPQHF.

J is TRBJ2-3 and V is TRBV5-4; D is uncertain. The CDR3 has 14 amino acids. Trimming pared 1 base from V and 0 bases from J, leaving 6 bases between. Germline CDR1 and CDR2: SGHNT and YYREEE (reference sequence). The CDR3 region is CASSLRTSTDTQYF. In DNA form, the CDR3 reads TGTGCCAGCAGCTTGAGAACTAGCACAGATACGCAGTATTTT. The full variable domain, in which reference TRBV5-4 and TRBJ2-3 provide the parts outside the CDR3, is ETGVTQSPTHLIKTRGQQVTLRCSSQSGHNTVSWYQQALGQGPQFIFQYYREEENGRGNFPPRFSGLQFPNYSSELNVNALELDDSALYLCASSLRTSTDTQYFGPGTRLTVL.

The V gene is TRBV6-5, the J gene TRBJ2-3; 7 nucleotides align to TRBD2. V lost 5 bases and J lost 9; bases outside the gene matches: 11. This CDR3 is 14 amino acids long. From germline, CDR1 is MNHEY and CDR2 SVGAGI. CDR3: CASSPRTSSTTQYF. CDR3 DNA: TGTGCCAGCAGTCCTCGGACTAGTTCCACGACGCAGTATTTT.

V and J are TRBV30 and TRBJ1-1, with D uncertain. CDR1 and CDR2 from the germline V gene are GTSNPN and SVGIG (reference sequence). The CDR3 loop spans 13 amino acids. Trimming took off 2 bases at V and 1 base at J, with 8 bases between the two ends. CDR3 loop: CAWSHNRNTEAFF. In nucleotides, the CDR3 is TGTGCCTGGAGTCATAACAGGAACACTGAAGCTTTCTTT.

The CDR3 loop reads CASSIPGTGGSYNEQFF. The CDR3 nucleotides read TGTGCCAGTAGTATCCCCGGGACAGGGGGTTCCTACAATGAGCAGTTCTTC. V usage is TRBV19 and J usage is TRBJ2-1; 11 bases align to TRBD1. Germline CDR1 LNHDA, CDR2 SQIVND (reference sequence). V shed 3 bases and J 1 base; nucleotides not matched to a gene: 5. The CDR3 extends over 17 amino acids.

This chain links TRBV11-3 with TRBJ1-1, with a tentative D call TRBD1 (5 bases). Trimming left V 6 bases short and J 0 bases short, with 17 bases between. The CDR3 totals 16 residues. CDR1 is SGHNT and CDR2 is YENEEA in the germline V gene. The CDR3 DNA reads as TGTGCCAGCAGGGGGGGTTGGGGGATCATGAACACTGAAGCTTTCTTT. This encodes CASRGGWGIMNTEAFF.

This chain connects TRBV7-8 to TRBJ1-4; 7 bases map to TRBD1. V lost 8 bases and J lost 10; bases outside the gene matches: 7. Germline V gives CDR1 SGHVS, CDR2 FQNEAQ. The CDR3 sequence is 12 residues long. In nucleotides, the CDR3 is TGTGCCAGCGGTCAAAACAGGGGAAAACTGTTTTTT. Protein product: CASGQNRGKLFF. The full variable domain, its missing parts supplied by reference TRBV7-8 and TRBJ1-4, is GAGVSQSPRYKVAKRGQDVALRCDPISGHVSLFWYQQALGQGPEFLTYFQNEAQLDKSGLPSDRFFAERPEGSVSTLKIQRTQQEDSAVYLCASGQNRGKLFFGSGTQLSVL.

This rearrangement joins TRBV5-1 to TRBJ2-3, with D tentatively TRBD1 (5 bases). The V end lost 4 bases, the J end lost 2 bases, and 8 bases lay between the germline ends. The germline V gene encodes CDR1 SGHRS and CDR2 YFSETQ. The CDR3 has 13 residues. This CDR3 reads CASSTDNTDTQYF. CDR3 nucleotide sequence: TGCGCCAGCAGCACGGACAACACAGATACGCAGTATTTT.

The CDR3 protein is CASSFDREGEQFF. The CDR3 bases are TGTGCCAGCAGCTTTGACAGGGAAGGTGAGCAGTTCTTC. The rearrangement uses TRBV5-4 and TRBJ2-1; 7 positions match TRBD1. From germline, CDR1 is SGHNT and CDR2 YYREEE (reference sequence). Trimming removed 2 bases from V and 9 bases from J; junction bases left unmatched: 5. This CDR3 is 13 amino acids long.

V gene TRBV13 combines with J gene TRBJ2-5, with D tentatively TRBD2 (5 bases). The better agreement between TRBJ2-7 and the DNA end casts doubt on the J call. The CDR3 has 14 residues. From germline, CDR1 is PRHDT and CDR2 FYEKMQ (reference sequence). In DNA, the CDR3 is TGTGCCAGCAGTAACAAGGGAGTGAGAGGCGAGCAGTACTTC. Protein: CASSNKGVRGEQYF.

A word on this clone: A read error may account for a junction end that differs from germline. The chain couples TRBV6-5 to TRBJ1-6, with 9 bases matching TRBD1. Germline CDR1 is MNHEY and CDR2 is SVGAGI. The CDR3 contains 11 residues. Here the CDR3 DNA reads TGTGCCAGCAGCACGGGGGGACAGGGAAGGTTC. Amino acid sequence: CASSTGGQGRF.

The chain carries TRBV4-1 and TRBJ2-1; 7 nucleotides align to TRBD2. This CDR3 region has 17 residues. V was pared by 0 bases and J by 3 bases, with 8 bases of the junction left unmatched. The germline CDR1 and CDR2 sequences are MGHRA and YSYEKL. CDR3 bases: TGCGCCAGCAGCCAAGAGGCTCTAGCGGCTAACTACAATGAGCAGTTCTTC. This codes for CASSQEALAANYNEQFF.

V is TRBV7-2 and J is TRBJ1-6, with a tentative D call TRBD1 (6 bases). Germline CDR1 is SGHTA and CDR2 is FQGNSA. V lost 1 base, J lost 8 bases, and 12 bases lay in between. CDR3 size: 15 residues. This CDR3 reads CASSLEAGAYSPLHF. In DNA form, the CDR3 reads TGTGCCAGCAGCTTAGAAGCAGGGGCCTATTCACCCCTCCACTTT.

In regard to this clone: Here the CDR3 omits its conserved ending phenylalanine or tryptophan, so a read error is the likely source. The chain carries TRBV7-2 and TRBJ1-5; D unclear. The CDR3 totals 15 residues. Germline CDR1 is SGHTA and CDR2 is FQGNSA. The V end was cut by 2 bases, the J end by 0 bases, with 8 bases between. The CDR3 DNA is TGTGCCAGCAGCTTAACGGTCAATAGCAATCAGCCCCAGCATCTT. It translates to CASSLTVNSNQPQHL.

The genes are TRBV4-1 and TRBJ2-7; a possible D gene is TRBD2 (5 bases). The length of the CDR3 is 15 residues. Germline assignment: CDR1 MGHRA and CDR2 YSYEKL. V was pared by 1 base and J by 0 bases, with 10 bases between. The CDR3: CASSQGAGSSYEQYF. For the CDR3, the DNA is TGCGCCAGCAGCCAAGGGGCGGGCAGCTCCTACGAGCAGTACTTC.

The chain combines TRBV11-2 with TRBJ2-2, with TRBD1 matching over 9 bases. Germline loops: CDR1 SGHAT, CDR2 FQNNGV. V lost 4 bases to trimming and J lost 5 bases; unmatched junction nucleotides: 5. This CDR3 has 15 amino acids. CDR3 region: CASSSGTGNTGELFF. In DNA, the CDR3 is TGTGCCAGCAGCTCCGGGACAGGGAATACCGGGGAGCTGTTTTTT.

The V and J genes are TRBV12-5 and TRBJ2-2, with D possibly matching TRBD2 (6 bases). The germline V gene encodes CDR1 LGHNT and CDR2 FRNRAP. The length of the CDR3 is 16 residues. V was cut by 4 bases and J by 8 bases, with 20 bases left in between. The CDR3 coding sequence is TGTGCTAGTGGTTGGGGCCCGGGGGAGTTCTTGGGGGAGCTGTTTTTT. Protein: CASGWGPGEFLGELFF.

V usage is TRBV6-1 and J usage is TRBJ1-5; D perhaps matches TRBD1 (5 bases). There are 13 residues in the CDR3. Per the germline V gene, CDR1 is MNHNS and CDR2 is SASEGT. V was cut by 2 bases and J by 8 bases, with 10 bases left in between. CDR3 region: CASSENRGEPQHF. CDR3 bases: TGTGCCAGCAGTGAAAATAGGGGTGAGCCCCAGCATTTT.

This clone occurred a few times. The chain combines TRBV29-1 with TRBJ2-3; 12 bases are shared with TRBD2. The germline V gene has CDR1 SQVTM and CDR2 ANQGSEA. This CDR3 contains 15 residues. V shed 4 bases, J shed 3 bases, and the junction held 5 bases outside the gene matches. The CDR3 DNA follows: TGCAGCGTTGTGGCTAGCGGGGGGGCAACAGATACGCAGTATTTT. This sequence encodes CSVVASGGATDTQYF.

This clone was recorded only once. V usage is TRBV6-6 and J usage is TRBJ2-3; 9 bases map to TRBD2. Germline loops: CDR1 MNHNY, CDR2 SVGAGI (reference sequence). This CDR3 has 14 residues. Unmatched junction bases numbered 8, after V lost 8 bases and J lost 5 bases. The CDR3 loop reads CASARGGAEDTQYF. The CDR3 DNA reads TGTGCCAGCGCTCGCGGGGGGGCTGAAGATACGCAGTATTTT.

This clone appeared many times. The chain joins TRBV7-9 to TRBJ2-1; D is perhaps TRBD1 (5 bases). Germline CDR1 and CDR2: SEHNR and FQNEAQ (reference sequence). V lost 6 bases and J lost 0, with 12 bases in between. The CDR3 totals 15 residues. The CDR3 sequence is CASRDTGYSYNEQFF. The CDR3 DNA reads TGTGCCAGCAGGGACACAGGTTACTCCTACAATGAGCAGTTCTTC.

This clone was detected only a few times. The genes are TRBV6-5 and TRBJ1-5; the D is unclear. This CDR3 comprises 15 residues. Germline CDR1 reads MNHEY; CDR2 reads SVGAGI. V lost 6 bases to trimming and J lost 4 bases, with 16 bases between them. The DNA for the CDR3 is TGTGCCAGCAGGCCACCCGGGTCTTCTAATCAGCCCCAGCATTTT. Translation gives CASRPPGSSNQPQHF.

This chain connects TRBV27 to TRBJ1-4; the match to TRBD1 covers 9 bases. Germline loops: CDR1 MNHEY, CDR2 SMNVEV (reference sequence). The CDR3 has 15 amino acids. V gave up 9 bases and J gave up 6 bases; unmatched junction bases: 11. CDR3 nucleotide sequence: TGTGCCAGTCGGGCAACAGGGGGCAGAGATGAAAAACTGTTTTTT. Translating gives CASRATGGRDEKLFF.

The chain links TRBV6-5 to TRBJ2-3; 11 bases map to TRBD2. V shed 6 bases, J shed 1 base, and the junction held 3 bases outside the gene matches. CDR3 length: 15 residues. CDR1 MNHEY and CDR2 SVGAGI come from the germline V gene. Here the CDR3 reads CASRLLAGGTDTQYF. CDR3 nucleotide sequence: TGTGCCAGCAGGTTACTAGCGGGAGGCACAGATACGCAGTATTTT.

The chain uses TRBV19 and TRBJ1-1, with a possible D match to TRBD1 (6 bases). Looked up from germline, CDR1 is LNHDA and CDR2 is SQIVND (reference sequence). V was trimmed by 5 bases and J by 3 bases, leaving 10 bases between them. The CDR3 has 13 residues. In nucleotides, the CDR3 is TGTGCCAGTAGTGAAACAGGGTACACTGAAGCTTTCTTT. Its protein is CASSETGYTEAFF. Variable domain in full (rest from reference TRBV19 and TRBJ1-1): DGGITQSPKYLFRKEGQNVTLSCEQNLNHDAMYWYRQDPGQGLRLIYYSQIVNDFQKGDIAEGYSVSREKKESFPLTVTSAQKNPTAFYLCASSETGYTEAFFGQGTRLTVV.

This clone was seen once. The rearrangement joins TRBV27 to TRBJ1-1; 7 nucleotides align to TRBD1. Trimming cost V 1 base and J 4 bases; bases outside gene matches: 9. Looked up from germline, CDR1 is MNHEY and CDR2 is SMNVEV (reference sequence). This CDR3 has 16 residues. The CDR3 nucleotides read TGTGCCAGCAGTTTATATCCCCAGGGGGAGGTCACTGAAGCTTTCTTT. Its protein is CASSLYPQGEVTEAFF.

The chain is built from TRBV6-6 and TRBJ2-3; 9 bases agree with TRBD2. Per germline, CDR1 MNHNY and CDR2 SVGAGI (reference sequence). The CDR3 extends over 15 amino acids. The V gene end was trimmed by 6 bases and the J gene end by 4 bases; junction bases not matched to a gene: 8. The chain's CDR3 is CASSLRAGGPDTQYF. CDR3 DNA: TGTGCCAGCAGCCTCCGAGCGGGGGGCCCAGATACGCAGTATTTT.

This clone was seen only a few times. V and J are TRBV5-1 and TRBJ2-5; no firm D call. Germline-derived CDR1 and CDR2 are SGHRS and YFSETQ. The CDR3 consists of 14 residues. Trimming cost V 0 bases and J 4 bases, with 10 bases left between them. The CDR3 reads CASSLALSSETQYF. The DNA of the CDR3 is TGCGCCAGCAGCTTGGCCTTGTCCTCAGAGACCCAGTACTTC.

This clone was observed a few times. The chain joins TRBV7-2 to TRBJ2-7; TRBD2 might be the D (6 bases). V was pared by 5 bases and J by 7 bases, with 12 bases between. Germline loops: CDR1 SGHTA, CDR2 FQGNSA. This CDR3 has 12 amino acids. CDR3 amino acids: CASSLRGGEQYF. CDR3 sequence (DNA): TGTGCCAGCAGCCTCCGGGGAGGTGAGCAGTACTTC.